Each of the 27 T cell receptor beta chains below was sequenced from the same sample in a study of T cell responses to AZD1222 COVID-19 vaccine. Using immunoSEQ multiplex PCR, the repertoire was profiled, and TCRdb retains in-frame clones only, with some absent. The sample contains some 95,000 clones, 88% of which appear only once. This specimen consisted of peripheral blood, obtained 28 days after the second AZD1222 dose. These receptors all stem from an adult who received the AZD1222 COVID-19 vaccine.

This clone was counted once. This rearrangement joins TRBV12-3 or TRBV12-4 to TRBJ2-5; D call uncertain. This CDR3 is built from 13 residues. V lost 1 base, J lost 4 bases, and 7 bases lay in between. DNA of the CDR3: TGTGCCAGCAGTTTAGAAGAGCGAGAGACCCAGTACTTC. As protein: CASSLEERETQYF.

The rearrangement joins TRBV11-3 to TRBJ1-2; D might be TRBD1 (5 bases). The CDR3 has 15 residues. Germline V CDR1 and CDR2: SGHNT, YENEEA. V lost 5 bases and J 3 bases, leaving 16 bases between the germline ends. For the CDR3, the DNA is TGTGCCAGCAGCCCCGATCCGACAGACCACTATGGCTACACCTTC. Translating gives CASSPDPTDHYGYTF.

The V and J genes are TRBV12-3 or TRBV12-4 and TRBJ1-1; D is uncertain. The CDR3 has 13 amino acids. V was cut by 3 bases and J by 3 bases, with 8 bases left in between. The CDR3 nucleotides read TGTGCCAGCAGTTTTTCTGAGGACACTGAAGCTTTCTTT. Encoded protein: CASSFSEDTEAFF.

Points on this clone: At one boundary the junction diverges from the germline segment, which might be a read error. This CDR3 is CSVVQGRRAMLF. The CDR3 DNA reads TGCAGCGTCGTACAGGGGAGGCGGGCAATGCTCTTT. The chain combines TRBV29-1 with TRBJ1-1; 7 bases fit TRBD1. The CDR3 has 12 residues. Germline V lookup: CDR1 SQVTM, CDR2 ANQGSEA.

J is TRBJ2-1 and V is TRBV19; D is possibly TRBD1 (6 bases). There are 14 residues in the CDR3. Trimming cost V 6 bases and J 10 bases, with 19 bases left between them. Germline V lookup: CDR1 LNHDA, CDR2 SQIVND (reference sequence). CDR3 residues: CASSRDTVVSEQFF. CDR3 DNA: TGTGCCAGTAGCAGGGACACGGTCGTTAGCGAGCAGTTCTTC.

The CDR3 here is CASSLGDEQYF. The DNA for the CDR3 is TGCGCCAGCAGCTTGGGGGACGAGCAGTACTTC. The chain joins TRBV5-1 to TRBJ2-7; D remains unclear. The CDR3 contains 11 residues. Trimming took 0 bases from V and 5 from J, leaving 3 bases between them. Germline CDR1 SGHRS, CDR2 YFSETQ.

The CDR3 spells CASSVGVRRETQYF. CDR3 sequence (DNA): TGTGCCAGCAGTGTGGGGGTGAGAAGAGAGACCCAGTACTTC. The genes are TRBV2 and TRBJ2-5, with D perhaps TRBD1 or TRBD2 (5 bases each). Per the germline V gene, CDR1 is SNHLY and CDR2 is FYNNEI. The CDR3 contains 14 residues. Trimming cost V 4 bases and J 4 bases, with 13 bases left between them.

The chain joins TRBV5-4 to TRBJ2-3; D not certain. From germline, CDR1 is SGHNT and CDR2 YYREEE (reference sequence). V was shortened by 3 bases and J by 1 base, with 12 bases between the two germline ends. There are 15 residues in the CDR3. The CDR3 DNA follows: TGTGCCAGCAGCTGGGGTTCCCCGGGCACAGATACGCAGTATTTT. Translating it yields CASSWGSPGTDTQYF.

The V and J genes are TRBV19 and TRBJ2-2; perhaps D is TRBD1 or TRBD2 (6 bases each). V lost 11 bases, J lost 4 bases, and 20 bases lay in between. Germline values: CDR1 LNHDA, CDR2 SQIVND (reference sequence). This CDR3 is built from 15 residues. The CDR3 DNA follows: TGTGCCTCCAAGGGGGGATCATCCGTCACCGGGGAGCTGTTTTTT. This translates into CASKGGSSVTGELFF. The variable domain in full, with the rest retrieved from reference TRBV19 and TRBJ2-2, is DGGITQSPKYLFRKEGQNVTLSCEQNLNHDAMYWYRQDPGQGLRLIYYSQIVNDFQKGDIAEGYSVSREKKESFPLTVTSAQKNPTAFYLCASKGGSSVTGELFFGEGSRLTVL.

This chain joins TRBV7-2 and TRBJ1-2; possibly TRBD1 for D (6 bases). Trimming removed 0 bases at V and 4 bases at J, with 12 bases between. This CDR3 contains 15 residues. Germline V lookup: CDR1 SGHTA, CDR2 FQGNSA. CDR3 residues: CASSLASGGFYGYTF. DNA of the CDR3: TGTGCCAGCAGCTTAGCGTCGGGGGGCTTCTATGGCTACACCTTC.

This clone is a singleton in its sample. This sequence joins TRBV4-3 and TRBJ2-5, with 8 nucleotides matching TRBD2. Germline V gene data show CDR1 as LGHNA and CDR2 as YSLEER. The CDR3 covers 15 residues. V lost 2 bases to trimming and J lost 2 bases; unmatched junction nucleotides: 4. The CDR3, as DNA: TGCGCCAGCAGCCAAACCGGGACTAGTCAAGAGACCCAGTACTTC. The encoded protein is CASSQTGTSQETQYF.

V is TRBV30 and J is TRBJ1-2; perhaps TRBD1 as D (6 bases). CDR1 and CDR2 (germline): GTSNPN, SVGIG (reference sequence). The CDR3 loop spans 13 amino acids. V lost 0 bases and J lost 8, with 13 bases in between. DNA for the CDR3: TGTGCCTGGAGTGTATCCCCAGGGGTAGGCTACACCTTC. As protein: CAWSVSPGVGYTF.

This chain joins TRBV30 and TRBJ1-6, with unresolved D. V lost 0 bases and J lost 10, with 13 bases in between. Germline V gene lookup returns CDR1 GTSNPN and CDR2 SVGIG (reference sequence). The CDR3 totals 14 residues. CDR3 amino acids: CAWSVRPGGSPLHF. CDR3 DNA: TGTGCCTGGAGTGTACGGCCAGGCGGATCACCCCTCCACTTT.

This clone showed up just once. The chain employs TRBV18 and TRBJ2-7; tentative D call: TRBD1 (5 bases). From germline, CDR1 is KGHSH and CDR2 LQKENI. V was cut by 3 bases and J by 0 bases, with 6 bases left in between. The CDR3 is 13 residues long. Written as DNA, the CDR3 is TGTGCCAGCTCACCGGACACCTCCTACGAGCAGTACTTC. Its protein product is CASSPDTSYEQYF.

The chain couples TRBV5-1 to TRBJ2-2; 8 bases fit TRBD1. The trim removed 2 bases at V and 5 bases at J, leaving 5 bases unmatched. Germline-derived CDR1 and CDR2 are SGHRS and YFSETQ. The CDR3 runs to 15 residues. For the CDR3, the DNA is TGCGCCAGCAGCTTAGGACAGGGTGGAACCGGGGAGCTGTTTTTT. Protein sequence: CASSLGQGGTGELFF.

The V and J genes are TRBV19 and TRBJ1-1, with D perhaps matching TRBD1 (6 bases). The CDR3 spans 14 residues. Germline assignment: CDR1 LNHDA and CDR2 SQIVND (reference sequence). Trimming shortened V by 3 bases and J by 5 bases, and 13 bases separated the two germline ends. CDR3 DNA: TGTGCCAGTAGTATTCAGGGGCCGGGAACTGAAGCTTTCTTT. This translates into CASSIQGPGTEAFF.

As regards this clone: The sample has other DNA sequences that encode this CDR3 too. Written as DNA, the CDR3 is TGTGCCTGGAGTGCAGATAGCAATCAGCCCCAGCATTTT. It translates to CAWSADSNQPQHF. This chain uses TRBV30 with TRBJ1-5; D is unclear. V was clipped by 1 base and J by 0 bases, with 4 bases between them. The germline gives CDR1 GTSNPN, CDR2 SVGIG (reference sequence). This CDR3 contains 13 residues.

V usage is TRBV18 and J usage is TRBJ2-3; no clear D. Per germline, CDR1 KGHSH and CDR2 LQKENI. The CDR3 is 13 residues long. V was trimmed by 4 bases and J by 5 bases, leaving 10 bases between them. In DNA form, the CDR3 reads TGTGCCAGCTCACTCCTAGACTTAGATACGCAGTATTTT. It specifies CASSLLDLDTQYF. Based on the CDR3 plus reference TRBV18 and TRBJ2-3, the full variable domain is NAGVMQNPRHLVRRRGQEARLRCSPMKGHSHVYWYRQLPEEGLKFMVYLQKENIIDESGMPKERFSAEFPKEGPSILRIQQVVRGDSAAYFCASSLLDLDTQYFGPGTRLTVL.

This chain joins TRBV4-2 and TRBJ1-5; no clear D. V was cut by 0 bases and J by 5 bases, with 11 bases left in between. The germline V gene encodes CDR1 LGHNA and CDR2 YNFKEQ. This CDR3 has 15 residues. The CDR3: CASSQDYQRHQPQHF. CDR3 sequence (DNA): TGTGCCAGCAGCCAAGATTACCAGAGGCATCAGCCCCAGCATTTT.

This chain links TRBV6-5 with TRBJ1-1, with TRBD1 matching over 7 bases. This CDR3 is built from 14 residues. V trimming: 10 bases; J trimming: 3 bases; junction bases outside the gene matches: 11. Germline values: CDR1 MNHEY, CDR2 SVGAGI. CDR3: CATSVGQWDTEAFF. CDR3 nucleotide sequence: TGTGCCACTTCGGTGGGACAGTGGGACACTGAAGCTTTCTTT.

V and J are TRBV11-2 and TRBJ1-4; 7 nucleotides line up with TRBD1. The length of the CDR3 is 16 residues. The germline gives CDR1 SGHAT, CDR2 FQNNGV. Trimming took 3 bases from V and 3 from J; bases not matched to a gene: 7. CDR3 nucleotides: TGTGCCAGCAGCTTGAATACCGGGACAGCTAATGAAAAACTGTTTTTT. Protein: CASSLNTGTANEKLFF.

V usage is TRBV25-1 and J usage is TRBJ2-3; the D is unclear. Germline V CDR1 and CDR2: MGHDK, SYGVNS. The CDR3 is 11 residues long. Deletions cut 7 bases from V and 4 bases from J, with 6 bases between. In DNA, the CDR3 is TGTGCCAGCATTGGTGCAGATACGCAGTATTTT. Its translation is CASIGADTQYF.

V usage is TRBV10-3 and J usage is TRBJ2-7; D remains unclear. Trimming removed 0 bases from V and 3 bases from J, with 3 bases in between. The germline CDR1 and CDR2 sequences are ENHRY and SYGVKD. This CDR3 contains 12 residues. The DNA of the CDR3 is TGTGCCATCAGTGAGTCATACTACGAGCAGTACTTC. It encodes CAISESYYEQYF.

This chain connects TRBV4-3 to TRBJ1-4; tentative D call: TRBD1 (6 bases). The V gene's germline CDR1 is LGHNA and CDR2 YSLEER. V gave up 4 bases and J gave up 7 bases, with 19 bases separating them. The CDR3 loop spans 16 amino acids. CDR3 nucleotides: TGCGCCAGCAGCCCCCTGGGGCGGGGGGCAAGTGAAAAACTGTTTTTT. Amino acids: CASSPLGRGASEKLFF.

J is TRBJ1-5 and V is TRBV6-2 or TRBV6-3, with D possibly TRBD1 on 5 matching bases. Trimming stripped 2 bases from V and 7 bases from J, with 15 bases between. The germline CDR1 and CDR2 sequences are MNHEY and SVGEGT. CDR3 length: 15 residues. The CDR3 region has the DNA TGTGCCAGCAGTTACCCCGGACACTGGGACCAGCCCCAGCATTTT. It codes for CASSYPGHWDQPQHF.

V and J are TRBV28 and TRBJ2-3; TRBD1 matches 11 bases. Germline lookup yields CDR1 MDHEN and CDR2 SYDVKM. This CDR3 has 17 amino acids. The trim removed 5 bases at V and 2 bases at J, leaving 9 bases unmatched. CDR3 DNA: TGTGCCAGCAGTCCCTCCGGGACAGGGGGATTCACAGATACGCAGTATTTT. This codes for CASSPSGTGGFTDTQYF.

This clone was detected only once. CDR3 DNA sequence: TGTGCCAGCCGATATCTCCCGGGACTAGTCATCGACGAGCAGTACTTC. This codes for CASRYLPGLVIDEQYF. The chain links TRBV27 to TRBJ2-7; 8 bases are shared with TRBD2. This CDR3 comprises 16 residues. The germline V gene encodes CDR1 MNHEY and CDR2 SMNVEV (reference sequence). J lost 5 bases, V lost 8 bases, and 17 bases had no gene match.